The rows below give T cell receptor beta chains drawn from one sample of a study of cytomegalovirus exposure and HLA in healthy donors. Method: immunoSEQ multiplex PCR; TCRdb's copy keeps in-frame clones and lacks some. The sample yields around 110,000 clones, 65% to 85% seen once. Specimen: PBMCs. These receptors were collected from a man aged 18 to 35 in good health and CMV-seronegative. Both conserved end residues are part of each CDR3. The order of the fields is V gene, J gene, CDR3 protein.

V: TRBV27
J: TRBJ2-3
CDR3: CASPQTQYF

V: TRBV7-9
J: TRBJ2-1
CDR3: CASSLGAGGQFF

V: TRBV5-1
J: TRBJ1-6
CDR3: CASSPGQNNSPLHF

V: TRBV7-9
J: TRBJ2-7
CDR3: CSSSTVLYEQYF

V: TRBV7-8
J: TRBJ2-7
CDR3: CASSLSRLAGGEEQYF

V: TRBV5-1
J: TRBJ1-5
CDR3: CASSLGQGQPQHF

V: TRBV6-6
J: TRBJ2-1
CDR3: CASSYGTSGGGEQFF

V: TRBV29-1
J: TRBJ2-1
CDR3: CSPAGPSGDEQFF

V: TRBV6-1
J: TRBJ2-7
CDR3: CASSGGTSGYEQYF

V: TRBV19
J: TRBJ2-7
CDR3: CASSIAAGAAYEQYF

V: TRBV29-1
J: TRBJ2-5
CDR3: CSVGTSGNYQETQYF

V: TRBV2
J: TRBJ2-3
CDR3: CASSADRGLTDTQYF

V: TRBV28
J: TRBJ2-7
CDR3: CASSSALVWRSYEQYF

V: TRBV6-4
J: TRBJ2-2
CDR3: CASSDPDRGDTGELFF

V: TRBV7-8
J: TRBJ1-2
CDR3: CASSTGTGVLSGYTF

V: TRBV27
J: TRBJ1-4
CDR3: CASRAAGFNEKLFF

V: TRBV12-5
J: TRBJ1-2
CDR3: CASGLLVGAGALQPNGYPF

V: TRBV4-2
J: TRBJ2-5
CDR3: CASSGIDRLSGGLGETQYF

V: TRBV5-1
J: TRBJ2-7
CDR3: CASSLAGGAFVAF

V: TRBV4-1
J: TRBJ1-4
CDR3: CASSQPGQGGEKLFF

V: TRBV4-2
J: TRBJ1-3
CDR3: CASKTSGPSGNTIYF

V: TRBV6-6
J: TRBJ1-3
CDR3: CASSYDAAGNTIYF

V: TRBV7-3
J: TRBJ1-1
CDR3: CASSHRTGNTEAFF

V: TRBV5-1
J: TRBJ2-7
CDR3: CASSYGQHSYEQYF

V: TRBV5-1
J: TRBJ2-2
CDR3: CASRETGTGITGELFF

V: TRBV7-2
J: TRBJ1-6
CDR3: CASSSPNENSPLHF

V: TRBV5-1
J: TRBJ2-5
CDR3: CASSLESRGQETQYF

V: TRBV5-1
J: TRBJ1-2
CDR3: CASSLGTGILYGYTF

V: TRBV5-1
J: TRBJ1-3
CDR3: CASSLTGGGNTIYF

V: TRBV5-4
J: TRBJ2-5
CDR3: CASSTPEETQYF

V: TRBV7-8
J: TRBJ2-3
CDR3: CASSLTAGTSGTF

V: TRBV25-1
J: TRBJ2-7
CDR3: CASSEFFSEQYF

V: TRBV18
J: TRBJ2-3
CDR3: CASSPPERPDTQYF

V: TRBV4-1
J: TRBJ2-3
CDR3: CASSLQGLQSTQYF

V: TRBV5-4
J: TRBJ2-3
CDR3: CASTAPTSRGPLSTDTQYF

V: TRBV6-5
J: TRBJ1-2
CDR3: CASSYSQGSGYGYTF

V: TRBV19
J: TRBJ1-1
CDR3: CASSILDSLNTEAFF

V: TRBV7-2
J: TRBJ1-5
CDR3: CASSLSTVSNQPQHF

V: TRBV25-1
J: TRBJ2-1
CDR3: CASSGEGQGRSYNEQFF

V: TRBV7-2
J: TRBJ1-1
CDR3: CASSVRDTVPNTEAFF

V: TRBV7-2
J: TRBJ2-3
CDR3: CASSSLSGTDTQYF

V: TRBV13
J: TRBJ1-6
CDR3: CASSLEGHDPNSPLHF

V: TRBV28
J: TRBJ1-5
CDR3: CASSSGTGGVGNQPQHF

V: TRBV28
J: TRBJ1-2
CDR3: CASSFRQIYGYTF

V: TRBV28
J: TRBJ1-5
CDR3: CASSKRDRVEPQHF

V: TRBV7-3
J: TRBJ2-6
CDR3: CASSSRGPGANVLTF

V: TRBV5-4
J: TRBJ1-2
CDR3: CASSLPGNYGYTF

V: TRBV19
J: TRBJ2-7
CDR3: CASSLTGSYYEQYF